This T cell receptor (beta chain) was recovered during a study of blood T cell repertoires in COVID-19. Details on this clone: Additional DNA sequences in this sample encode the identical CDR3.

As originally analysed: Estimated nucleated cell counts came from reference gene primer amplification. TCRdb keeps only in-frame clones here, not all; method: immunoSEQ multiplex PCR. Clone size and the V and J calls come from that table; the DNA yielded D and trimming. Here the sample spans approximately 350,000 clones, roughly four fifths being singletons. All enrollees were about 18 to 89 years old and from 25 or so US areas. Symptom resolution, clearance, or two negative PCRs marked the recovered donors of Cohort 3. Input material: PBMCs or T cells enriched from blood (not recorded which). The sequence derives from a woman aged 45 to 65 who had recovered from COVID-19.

CDR3: CASSLGGDETQYF. The CDR3 DNA is TGCGCCAGCAGTTTAGGGGGTGACGAGACCCAGTACTTC. The chain links TRBV5-1 to TRBJ2-5; D might be TRBD1 (6 bases). The length of the CDR3 is 13 residues. Trimming shortened V by 5 bases and J by 5 bases, and 13 bases separated the two germline ends. CDR1 and CDR2 (germline): SGHRS, YFSETQ. The whole variable domain, filled in from reference TRBV5-1 and TRBJ2-5, reads KAGVTQTPRYLIKTRGQQVTLSCSPISGHRSVSWYQQTPGQGLQFLFEYFSETQRNKGNFPGRFSGRQFSNSRSEMNVSTLELGDSALYLCASSLGGDETQYFGPGTRLLVL.